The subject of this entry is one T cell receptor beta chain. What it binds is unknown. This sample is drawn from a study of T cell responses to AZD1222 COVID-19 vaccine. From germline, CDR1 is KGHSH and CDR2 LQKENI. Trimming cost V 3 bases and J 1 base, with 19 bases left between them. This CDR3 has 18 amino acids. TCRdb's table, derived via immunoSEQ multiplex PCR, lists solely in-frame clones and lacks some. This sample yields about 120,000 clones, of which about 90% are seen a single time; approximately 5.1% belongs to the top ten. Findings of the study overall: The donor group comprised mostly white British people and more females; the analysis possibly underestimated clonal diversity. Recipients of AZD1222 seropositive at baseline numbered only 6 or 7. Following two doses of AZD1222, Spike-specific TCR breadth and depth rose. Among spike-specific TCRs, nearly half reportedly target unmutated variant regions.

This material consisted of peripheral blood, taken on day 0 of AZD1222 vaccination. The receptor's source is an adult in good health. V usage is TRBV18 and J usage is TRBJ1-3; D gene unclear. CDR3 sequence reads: CASSPGLRTENSGNTIYF. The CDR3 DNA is TGTGCCAGCTCACCCGGCCTTCGGACTGAGAATTCTGGAAACACCATATATTTT.